These T cell receptor beta chains were read from a single sample in a study of blood T cells in healthy people across ages. TCRdb processed the 5' RACE reads anew with MiXCR; each CDR3 protein has one entry. Found here are under 1,100,000 distinct CDR3 sequences, about 23% of them singletons; the top ten hold approximately 0.75%. This sample also belongs to another study, concerning T cells of mothers and their children.

Sequencing was carried out using blood. The receptors shown here come from a girl aged 2-10 years in good health. Each CDR3 is given with its conserved first and last residue. D genes are given only for firm matches. Only part of the rows carry a size: once, few, many, or a class if the clone is expanded.

CDR3nt	CDR3aa	v_gene	j_gene	d_gene	abundance
TGTGCCAGCAGTTATCTGGGACAGAAATTC	CASSYLGQKF	TRBV12-3/TRBV12-4	TRBJ1-2	TRBD1	-
TGTGCCAGCAGACCCGATGTGAACACTGAAGCTTTCTTT	CASRPDVNTEAFF	TRBV7-9	TRBJ1-1	-	few
TGTGCCAGCAGTTTAGTTAGGGGGGCCTACAATGAGCAGTTCTTC	CASSLVRGAYNEQFF	TRBV12-3/TRBV12-4	TRBJ2-1	-	few
TGTGCCAGCAGTGAAGCGCTGCGGAGCTCTGGAAACACCATATATTTT	CASSEALRSSGNTIYF	TRBV6-1	TRBJ1-3	-	few
TGTGCCAGCATTAGAGGACGAGAAGCTTTCTTT	CASIRGREAFF	TRBV7-2	TRBJ1-1	-	-
TGTGCCAGCAGTCCTGCAGGGGACTTTAACTATGGCTACACCTTC	CASSPAGDFNYGYTF	TRBV6-4	TRBJ1-2	-	-
TGTGCCAGCAGAACTCCCGGGACGGCGAATTCACCCCTCCACTTT	CASRTPGTANSPLHF	TRBV6-5	TRBJ1-6	-	-
TGTGCCAGCAGTTTAGTACAGCCCTCTGGGGCCAACGTCCTGACTTTC	CASSLVQPSGANVLTF	TRBV6-5	TRBJ2-6	-	many
TGTGCCAGTCACCGACAGGGAACCTCCGCCTACACCTTC	CASHRQGTSAYTF	TRBV4-2	TRBJ1-2	TRBD1	-
TGTGCCAGCAGTCCAATTAATGGGGAGGGATTGGCAAAACTGTTTTTT	CASSPINGEGLAKLFF	TRBV6-1	TRBJ1-4	-	-
TGTGCCAGCAGCCCGGGCCCGGTGGACACCATATATTTT	CASSPGPVDTIYF	TRBV3-1	TRBJ1-3	-	-
TGTGCCAGTAGGACAGGGGGTAGGGGAACAGATACGCAGTATTTT	CASRTGGRGTDTQYF	TRBV6-5	TRBJ2-3	TRBD1	-
TGCAGCGCAAGGGCGAGGGGGGACAGGAGCACAGATACGCAGTATTTT	CSARARGDRSTDTQYF	TRBV29-1	TRBJ2-3	TRBD1	-
TGTGCCAGCAGTTGGGCGGGGGGTTGGGATGGCTACACCTTC	CASSWAGGWDGYTF	TRBV6-1	TRBJ1-2	-	-
TGCAGTGCTCATTCCGACGCAGTGGCGGGCACAGATACGCTGTATTTT	CSAHSDAVAGTDTLYF	TRBV20-1	TRBJ2-3	-	-
TGCAGCGCAGTCCTCGGCCCCAGCTCCTACAATGAGCAGTTCTTC	CSAVLGPSSYNEQFF	TRBV29-1	TRBJ2-1	-	few
TGTGCCAGCAGCCCTGAGGGGGCGAGGAGCTACGAGCAGTACTTC	CASSPEGARSYEQYF	TRBV12-3/TRBV12-4	TRBJ2-7	TRBD1	-
TGCAGCGGCGGGCTTGGCCCCGGGGAGCTGTTTTTT	CSGGLGPGELFF	TRBV29-1	TRBJ2-2	-	few
TGTGCCAGCAGCTTCTTTCGTGTTCGGGGGAGCGGCGACGAGCAGTACTTC	CASSFFRVRGSGDEQYF	TRBV7-2	TRBJ2-7	-	few
TGTGCCAGCAGCTTGAATGGGGGGCGGGTTTACGAGCAGTACTTC	CASSLNGGRVYEQYF	TRBV5-5	TRBJ2-7	-	-
TGCATCGTTGTCCCCACCGGGACCGAAACCTACGAGCAGTACTTC	CIVVPTGTETYEQYF	TRBV29-1	TRBJ2-7	-	-
TGTGCCAGCAGCCTCGGACCCCTGAGCTCCTACAATGAGCAGTTCTTC	CASSLGPLSSYNEQFF	TRBV28	TRBJ2-1	-	-
TGTGCCAGCAGCCGGCTAGCAGATGCAGAGTATTTT	CASSRLADAEYF	TRBV12-3/TRBV12-4	TRBJ2-3	-	-
TGTGCCAGCAGCTTAGAGGGGGCAACTAATGAAAAACTGTTTTTT	CASSLEGATNEKLFF	TRBV7-9	TRBJ1-4	-	many
TGTGCCAGCAGCGTAGTCGGGGGAGATGCGGATACGCAGTATTTT	CASSVVGGDADTQYF	TRBV9	TRBJ2-3	-	few
TGTGCCAGCAGCTTAGAAGGGCCAAGGGGAACAGGGGCCAATGAGCAGTTCTTC	CASSLEGPRGTGANEQFF	TRBV11-3	TRBJ2-1	TRBD1	-
TGTGCCAGCAGCTTATCGGCAGGGGTTGTGTACGAGCAGTACTTC	CASSLSAGVVYEQYF	TRBV7-2	TRBJ2-7	-	-
TGTGCCAGTAGTTCCCGGACAGGGGTGGTCGATGAGCAGTTCTTC	CASSSRTGVVDEQFF	TRBV19	TRBJ2-1	TRBD1	many